One sample yielded the 9 T cell receptor beta chains listed below, sequenced in a study of T cell changes during pregnancy in multiple sclerosis. Profiling relied on immunoSEQ multiplex PCR, and the TCRdb table lists in-frame clones only, not all of them. Among tens of thousands of clones listed, about 92% were seen once. Sequenced material: CD4+ T cells from peripheral blood mononuclear cells, taken in the third trimester of pregnancy. All receptors derive from a female donor with multiple sclerosis, enrolled in a pregnancy study.

The chain joins TRBV2 to TRBJ2-7; D might be TRBD2 (6 bases). Trimming removed 8 bases at V and 0 bases at J, with 8 bases between. The CDR3 has 12 residues. Per germline, CDR1 SNHLY and CDR2 FYNNEI. CDR3 region: CASGGSSYEQYF. CDR3 nucleotide sequence: TGTGCCAGCGGGGGGAGCTCCTACGAGCAGTACTTC.

The chain employs TRBV9 and TRBJ2-7; possibly TRBD2 for D (5 bases). Germline V lookup: CDR1 SGDLS, CDR2 YYNGEE. There are 15 residues in the CDR3. The V gene lost 3 bases and the J gene lost 0 bases, with 13 bases spanning the gap. CDR3 residues: CASSGGGVGSYEQYF. The CDR3 nucleotides read TGTGCCAGCAGCGGCGGAGGAGTTGGCTCCTACGAGCAGTACTTC.

The chain joins TRBV2 to TRBJ2-2, with D maybe TRBD2 (5 bases). CDR1 and CDR2 (germline): SNHLY, FYNNEI. This CDR3 contains 15 residues. Trimming took 2 bases from V and 0 from J, leaving 7 bases between them. The CDR3 coding sequence is TGTGCCAGCAGTGAACTAGCTTCGAACACCGGGGAGCTGTTTTTT. Encoded protein: CASSELASNTGELFF.

The J gene is TRBJ1-1, the V gene TRBV19, with D perhaps TRBD1 (5 bases). The CDR3 consists of 10 residues. Trimming stripped 9 bases from V and 10 bases from J, with 12 bases between. CDR1 is LNHDA, CDR2 SQIVND, per germline (reference sequence). In DNA, the CDR3 is TGTGCCAGCCAGGGTGGGCGAGCTTTCTTT. Protein: CASQGGRAFF.

CDR3 sequence (DNA): TGTGCCAGCAGTGACTTGACTAGCGGGCCCACAGATACGCAGTATTTT. It encodes CASSDLTSGPTDTQYF. V is TRBV6-4 and J is TRBJ2-3; TRBD2 agrees at 10 bases. Trimming at V came to 1 base and at J to 2 bases, leaving 3 bases not matched to a gene. The CDR3 contains 16 residues. The germline gives CDR1 MRHNA, CDR2 SNTAGT.

The CDR3 reads CASNGRGGETQYF. CDR3 DNA: TGTGCCAGTAACGGCAGAGGGGGAGAGACCCAGTACTTC. The chain combines TRBV19 with TRBJ2-5; possible D gene TRBD1, 6 bases. Germline V gives CDR1 LNHDA, CDR2 SQIVND (reference sequence). The CDR3 spans 13 residues. Trimming took off 7 bases at V and 4 bases at J, with 13 bases between the two ends.

The chain is built from TRBV4-1 and TRBJ2-3; 10 bases map to TRBD2. The CDR3 contains 15 residues. V gave up 4 bases and J gave up 5 bases; unmatched junction bases: 6. Per the germline V gene, CDR1 is MGHRA and CDR2 is YSYEKL. CDR3 DNA: TGCGCCAGCAGCCTTCTAGCGGGAGCTGGAGATACGCAGTATTTT. It specifies CASSLLAGAGDTQYF.

The CDR3 DNA is TGTGCCAGCAGCTTAGCGGCGGGAGGAATCACAGATACGCAGTATTTT. Translating it yields CASSLAAGGITDTQYF. This chain connects TRBV11-2 to TRBJ2-3, with 8 bases aligning to TRBD2. CDR3 length equals 16 residues. With V trimmed by 1 base and J by 2 bases, 5 bases remained unmatched. The germline V gene has CDR1 SGHAT and CDR2 FQNNGV.

The chain has TRBV10-3 and TRBJ2-1, with no clear D. Per germline, CDR1 ENHRY and CDR2 SYGVKD. V was shortened by 3 bases and J by 0 bases, with 6 bases between the two germline ends. The CDR3 contains 14 residues. The CDR3 sequence: CAISETRSYNEQFF. The CDR3 coding sequence is TGTGCCATCAGTGAAACACGCTCCTACAATGAGCAGTTCTTC.